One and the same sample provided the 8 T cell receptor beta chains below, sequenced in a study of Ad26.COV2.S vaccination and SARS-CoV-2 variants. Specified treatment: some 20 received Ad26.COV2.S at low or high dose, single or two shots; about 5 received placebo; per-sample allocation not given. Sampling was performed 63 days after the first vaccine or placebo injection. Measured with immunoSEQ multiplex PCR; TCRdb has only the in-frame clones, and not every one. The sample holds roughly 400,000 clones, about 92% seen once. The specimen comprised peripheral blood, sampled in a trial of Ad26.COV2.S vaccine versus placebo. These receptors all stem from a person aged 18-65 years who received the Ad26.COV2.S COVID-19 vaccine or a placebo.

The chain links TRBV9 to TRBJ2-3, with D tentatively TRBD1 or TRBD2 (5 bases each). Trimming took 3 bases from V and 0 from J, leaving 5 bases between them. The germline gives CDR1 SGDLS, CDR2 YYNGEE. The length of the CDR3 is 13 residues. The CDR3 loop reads CASSGDSTDTQYF. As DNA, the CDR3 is TGTGCCAGCAGCGGGGACAGCACAGATACGCAGTATTTT.

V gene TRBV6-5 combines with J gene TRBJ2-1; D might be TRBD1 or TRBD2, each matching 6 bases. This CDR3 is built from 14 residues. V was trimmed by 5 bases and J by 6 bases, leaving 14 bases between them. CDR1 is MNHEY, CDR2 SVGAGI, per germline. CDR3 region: CASSKNEGGNEQFF. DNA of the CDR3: TGTGCCAGCAGTAAAAACGAGGGGGGCAATGAGCAGTTCTTC.

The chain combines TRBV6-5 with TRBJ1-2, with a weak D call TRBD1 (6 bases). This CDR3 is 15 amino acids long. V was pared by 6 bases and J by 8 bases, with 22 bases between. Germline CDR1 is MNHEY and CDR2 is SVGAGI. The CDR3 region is CASSLTRGGPGGYTF. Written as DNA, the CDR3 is TGTGCCAGCAGCCTTACTCGGGGGGGGCCGGGCGGCTACACCTTC.

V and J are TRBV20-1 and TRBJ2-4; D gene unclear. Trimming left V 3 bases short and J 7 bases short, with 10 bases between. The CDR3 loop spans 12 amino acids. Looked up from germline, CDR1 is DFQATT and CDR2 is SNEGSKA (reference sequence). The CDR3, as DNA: TGCAGTGCTAGTAAAGTCATGAACATTCAGTACTTC. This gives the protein CSASKVMNIQYF.

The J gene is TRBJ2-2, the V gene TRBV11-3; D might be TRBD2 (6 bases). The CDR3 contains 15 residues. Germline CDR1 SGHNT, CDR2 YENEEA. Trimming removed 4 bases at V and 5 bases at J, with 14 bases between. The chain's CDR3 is CASSSSEGRTGELFF. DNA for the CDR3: TGTGCCAGCAGCTCCTCGGAGGGAAGGACCGGGGAGCTGTTTTTT.

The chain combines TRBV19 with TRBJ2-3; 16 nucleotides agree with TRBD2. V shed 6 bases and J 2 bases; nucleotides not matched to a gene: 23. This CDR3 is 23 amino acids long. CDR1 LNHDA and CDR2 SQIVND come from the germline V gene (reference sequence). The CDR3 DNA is TGTGCCAGTAGCGATTGGGGGACGATGTCGGGACTAGCGGGAGGGCCTTACACAGATACGCAGTATTTT. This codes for CASSDWGTMSGLAGGPYTDTQYF. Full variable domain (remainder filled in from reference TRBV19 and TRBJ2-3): DGGITQSPKYLFRKEGQNVTLSCEQNLNHDAMYWYRQDPGQGLRLIYYSQIVNDFQKGDIAEGYSVSREKKESFPLTVTSAQKNPTAFYLCASSDWGTMSGLAGGPYTDTQYFGPGTRLTVL.

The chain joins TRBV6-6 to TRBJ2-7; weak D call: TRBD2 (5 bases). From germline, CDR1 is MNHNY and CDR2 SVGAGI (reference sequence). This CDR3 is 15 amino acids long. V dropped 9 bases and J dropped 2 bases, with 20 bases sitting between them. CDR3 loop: CASAPRVYGTYEQYF. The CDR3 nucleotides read TGTGCCAGTGCGCCTAGGGTATACGGGACCTACGAGCAGTACTTC.

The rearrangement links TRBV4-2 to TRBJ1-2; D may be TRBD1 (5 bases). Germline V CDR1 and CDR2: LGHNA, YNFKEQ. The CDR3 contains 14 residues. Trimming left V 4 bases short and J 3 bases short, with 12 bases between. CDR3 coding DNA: TGTGCCAGCAGCCTGTCGACAGCCGACTATGGCTACACCTTC. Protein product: CASSLSTADYGYTF.